This T cell receptor (beta chain) was recovered during a study of T-cell reconstitution after alpha-beta-depleted transplantation in children. This clonotype has a count of ten or more. For TCRbeta, the library was prepared with unique molecular identifiers. TCRdb analysed the PCR reads with MiXCR anew, one entry per CDR3 protein. The sample has 45,000 to 55,000 distinct CDR3 sequences; 5.5% to 7.5% are singletons. Germline V gives CDR1 DFQATT, CDR2 SNEGSKA (reference sequence). V was clipped by 6 bases and J by 4 bases, with 13 bases between them. The CDR3 length is 13 residues. The origin of this receptor is a female patient aged 2 to 10 who had a stem cell transplant for aplastic anemia, so the T cells may come from the graft donor. The specimen was PBMCs, mostly from graft donor cells, collected 60 days after TCRalphabeta/CD19-depleted stem cell transplant. This sequence joins TRBV20-1 and TRBJ1-3; TRBD1 might be the D (5 bases). The chain's CDR3 is CSAAGGTGNTIYF. In DNA, the CDR3 is TGCAGTGCGGCCGGCGGGACCGGAAACACCATATATTTT.